The 4 T cell receptor beta chains in this list originate from one sample, sequenced in a study of blood T cell repertoires in COVID-19. The assay was immunoSEQ multiplex PCR, and TCRdb's table has in-frame clones only and misses some. The sample consists of 200,000 to 250,000 clones, 70% to 90% of them appearing once. The sequenced material came from PBMCs or T cells enriched from blood (not recorded which). Receptors were obtained from a young man who had recovered from COVID-19.

The chain recombines TRBV30 with TRBJ2-3, with 11 bases lining up with TRBD2. The CDR3 consists of 11 residues. CDR1 is GTSNPN, CDR2 SVGIG, per germline (reference sequence). For the CDR3, the DNA is TGTGCTTCGCGCCTAGCGGGGGGGCAGTATTTT. The encoded protein is CASRLAGGQYF.

The rearrangement links TRBV6-5 to TRBJ1-3, with D maybe TRBD1 (6 bases). Germline assignment: CDR1 MNHEY and CDR2 SVGAGI. The CDR3 runs to 16 residues. V dropped 4 bases and J dropped 1 base, with 14 bases sitting between them. The CDR3 is CASSSRGRLSGNTIYF. DNA of the CDR3: TGTGCCAGCAGTTCCAGGGGAAGGTTATCTGGAAACACCATATATTTT.

The chain recombines TRBV2 with TRBJ2-4; 8 bases align to TRBD1. The germline V gene has CDR1 SNHLY and CDR2 FYNNEI. This CDR3 comprises 12 residues. The junction had 6 bases not matched to a gene; V was cut back by 11 bases and J by 6 bases. In nucleotides, the CDR3 is TGTGCCGGGGGTACAGGGGGAAACATTCAGTACTTC. Its protein product is CAGGTGGNIQYF.

The V gene is TRBV5-4, the J gene TRBJ1-1; no clear D gene. V gave up 3 bases and J gave up 2 bases, with 14 bases separating them. This CDR3 comprises 15 residues. Germline V lookup: CDR1 SGHNT, CDR2 YYREEE (reference sequence). CDR3 DNA sequence: TGTGCCAGCAGCTCACTCGGGGAGAAAAACACTGAAGCTTTCTTT. Translation: CASSSLGEKNTEAFF.